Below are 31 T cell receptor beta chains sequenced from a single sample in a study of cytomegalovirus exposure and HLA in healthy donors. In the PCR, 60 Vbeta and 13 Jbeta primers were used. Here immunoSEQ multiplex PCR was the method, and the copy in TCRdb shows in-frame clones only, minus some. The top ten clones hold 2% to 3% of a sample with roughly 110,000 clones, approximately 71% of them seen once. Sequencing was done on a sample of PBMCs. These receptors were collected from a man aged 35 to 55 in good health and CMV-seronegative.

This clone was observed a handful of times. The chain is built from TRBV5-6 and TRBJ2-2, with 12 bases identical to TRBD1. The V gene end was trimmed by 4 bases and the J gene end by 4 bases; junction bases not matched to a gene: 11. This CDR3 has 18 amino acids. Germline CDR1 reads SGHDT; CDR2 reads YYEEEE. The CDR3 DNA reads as TGTGCCAGCAGCGATAATCCCGGGACAGGGGGCCTCACCGGGGAGCTGTTTTTT. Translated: CASSDNPGTGGLTGELFF. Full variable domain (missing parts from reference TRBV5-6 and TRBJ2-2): DAGVTQSPTHLIKTRGQQVTLRCSPKSGHDTVSWYQQALGQGPQFIFQYYEEEERQRGNFPDRFSGHQFPNYSSELNVNALLLGDSALYLCASSDNPGTGGLTGELFFGEGSRLTVL.

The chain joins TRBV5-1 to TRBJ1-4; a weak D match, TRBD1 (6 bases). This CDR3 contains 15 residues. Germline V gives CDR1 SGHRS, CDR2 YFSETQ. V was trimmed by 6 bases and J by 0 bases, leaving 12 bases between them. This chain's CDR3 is CASKGHRSTNEKLFF. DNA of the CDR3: TGCGCCAGCAAGGGACATCGGTCAACTAATGAAAAACTGTTTTTT.

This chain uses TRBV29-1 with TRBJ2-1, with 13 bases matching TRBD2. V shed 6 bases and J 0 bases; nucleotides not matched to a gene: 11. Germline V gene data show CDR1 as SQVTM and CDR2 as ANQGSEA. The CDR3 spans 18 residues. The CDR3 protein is CSVLSGLAGTISYNEQFF. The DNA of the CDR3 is TGCAGCGTATTATCGGGACTAGCGGGGACGATCTCCTACAATGAGCAGTTCTTC.

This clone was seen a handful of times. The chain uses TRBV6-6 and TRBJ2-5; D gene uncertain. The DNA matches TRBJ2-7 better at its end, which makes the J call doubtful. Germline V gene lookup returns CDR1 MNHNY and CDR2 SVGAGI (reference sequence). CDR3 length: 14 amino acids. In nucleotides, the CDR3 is TGTGCCAGCAGTTATGAACAGATTTCCTACGAGCAGTACTTC. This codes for CASSYEQISYEQYF.

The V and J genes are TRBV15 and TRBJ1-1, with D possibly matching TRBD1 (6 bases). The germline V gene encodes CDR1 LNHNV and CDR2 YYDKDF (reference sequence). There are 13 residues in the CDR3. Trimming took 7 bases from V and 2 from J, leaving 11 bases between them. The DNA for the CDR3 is TGTGCCACCAAAGAGGACAGAAACACTGAAGCTTTCTTT. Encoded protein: CATKEDRNTEAFF.

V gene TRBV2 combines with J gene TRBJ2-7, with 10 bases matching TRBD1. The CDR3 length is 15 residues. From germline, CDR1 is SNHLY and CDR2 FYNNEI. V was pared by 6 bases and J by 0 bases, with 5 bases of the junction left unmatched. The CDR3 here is CASRGDRGPSYEQYF. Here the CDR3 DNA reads TGTGCCAGCAGAGGAGACAGGGGGCCCTCCTACGAGCAGTACTTC.

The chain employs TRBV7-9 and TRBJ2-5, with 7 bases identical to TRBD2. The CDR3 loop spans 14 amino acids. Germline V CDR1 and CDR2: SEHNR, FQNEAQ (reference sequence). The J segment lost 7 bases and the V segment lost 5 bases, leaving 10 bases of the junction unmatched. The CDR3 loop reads CASSQAGLQGTQYF. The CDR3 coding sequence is TGTGCCAGCAGCCAAGCGGGACTCCAGGGGACCCAGTACTTC.

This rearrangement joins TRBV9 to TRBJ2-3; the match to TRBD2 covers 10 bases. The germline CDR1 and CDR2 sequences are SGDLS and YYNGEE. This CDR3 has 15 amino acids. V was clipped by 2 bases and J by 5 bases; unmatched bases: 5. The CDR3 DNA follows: TGTGCCAGCAGCGTCTTAGCGGGGGGAGAAGATACGCAGTATTTT. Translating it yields CASSVLAGGEDTQYF.

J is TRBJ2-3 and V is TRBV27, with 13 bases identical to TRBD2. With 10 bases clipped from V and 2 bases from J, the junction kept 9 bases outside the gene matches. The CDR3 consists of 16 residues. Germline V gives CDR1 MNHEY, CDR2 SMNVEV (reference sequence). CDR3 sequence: CATRGLAGPSTDTQYF. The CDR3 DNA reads TGTGCCACTCGGGGACTAGCGGGGCCATCCACAGATACGCAGTATTTT.

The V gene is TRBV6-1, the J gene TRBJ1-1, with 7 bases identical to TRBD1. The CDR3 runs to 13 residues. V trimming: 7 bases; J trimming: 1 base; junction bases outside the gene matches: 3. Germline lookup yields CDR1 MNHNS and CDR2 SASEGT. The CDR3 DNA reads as TGTGCCAGCATGGGACAGACGAACACTGAAGCTTTCTTT. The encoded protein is CASMGQTNTEAFF.

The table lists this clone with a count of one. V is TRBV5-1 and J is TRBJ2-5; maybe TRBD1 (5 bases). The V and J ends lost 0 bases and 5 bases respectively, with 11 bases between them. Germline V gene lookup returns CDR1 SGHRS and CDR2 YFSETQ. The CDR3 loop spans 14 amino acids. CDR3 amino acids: CASSLALGAETQYF. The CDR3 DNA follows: TGCGCCAGCAGCTTGGCCTTAGGGGCGGAGACCCAGTACTTC.

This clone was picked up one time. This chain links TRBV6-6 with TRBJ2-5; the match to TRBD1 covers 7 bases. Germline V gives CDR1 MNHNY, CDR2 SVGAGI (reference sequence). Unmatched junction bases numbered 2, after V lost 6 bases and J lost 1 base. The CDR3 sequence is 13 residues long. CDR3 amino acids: CASSRGSQETQYF. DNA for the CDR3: TGTGCCAGCAGCAGGGGGTCCCAAGAGACCCAGTACTTC.

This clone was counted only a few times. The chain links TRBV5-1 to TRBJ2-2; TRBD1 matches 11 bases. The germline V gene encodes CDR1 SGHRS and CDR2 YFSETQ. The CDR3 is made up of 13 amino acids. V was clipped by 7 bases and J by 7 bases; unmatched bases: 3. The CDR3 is CASRTGGGGELFF. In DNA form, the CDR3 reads TGCGCCAGCCGGACAGGGGGCGGCGGGGAGCTGTTTTTT.

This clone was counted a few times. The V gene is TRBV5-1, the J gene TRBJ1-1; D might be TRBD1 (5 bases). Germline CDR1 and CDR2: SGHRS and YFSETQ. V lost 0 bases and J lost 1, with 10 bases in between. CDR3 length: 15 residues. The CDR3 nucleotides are TGCGCCAGCAGCTTGGGGGACTTACCGAACACTGAAGCTTTCTTT. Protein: CASSLGDLPNTEAFF.

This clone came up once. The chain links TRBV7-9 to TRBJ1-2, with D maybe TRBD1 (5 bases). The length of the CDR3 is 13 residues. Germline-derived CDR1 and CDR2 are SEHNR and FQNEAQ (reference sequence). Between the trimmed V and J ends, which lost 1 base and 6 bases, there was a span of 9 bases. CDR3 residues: CASSLEWGDGYTF. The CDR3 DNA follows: TGTGCCAGCAGCTTAGAATGGGGCGATGGCTACACCTTC.

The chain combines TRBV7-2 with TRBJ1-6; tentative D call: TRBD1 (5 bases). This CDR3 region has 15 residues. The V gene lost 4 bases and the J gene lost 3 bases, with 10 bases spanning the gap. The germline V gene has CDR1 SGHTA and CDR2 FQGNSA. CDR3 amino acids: CASSSPGVYNSPLHF. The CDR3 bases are TGTGCCAGCAGCTCCCCGGGGGTCTATAATTCACCCCTCCACTTT.

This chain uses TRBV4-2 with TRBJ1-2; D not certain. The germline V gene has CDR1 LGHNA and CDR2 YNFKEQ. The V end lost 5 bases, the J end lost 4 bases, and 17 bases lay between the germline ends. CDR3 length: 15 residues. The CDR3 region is CASSAGGPVGYGYTF. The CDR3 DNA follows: TGTGCCAGCAGCGCCGGAGGACCCGTTGGCTATGGCTACACCTTC.

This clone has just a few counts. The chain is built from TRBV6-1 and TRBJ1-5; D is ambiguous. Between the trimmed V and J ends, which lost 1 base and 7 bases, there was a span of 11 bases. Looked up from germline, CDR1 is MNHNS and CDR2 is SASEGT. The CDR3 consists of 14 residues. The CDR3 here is CASSEGTGRQPQHF. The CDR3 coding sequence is TGTGCCAGCAGTGAAGGGACTGGACGACAGCCCCAGCATTTT.

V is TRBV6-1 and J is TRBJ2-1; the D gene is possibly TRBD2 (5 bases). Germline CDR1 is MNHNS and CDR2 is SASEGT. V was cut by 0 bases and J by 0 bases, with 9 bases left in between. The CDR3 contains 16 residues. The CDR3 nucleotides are TGTGCCAGCAGTGAAGCGCTGGGGAGCTCCTACAATGAGCAGTTCTTC. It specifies CASSEALGSSYNEQFF.

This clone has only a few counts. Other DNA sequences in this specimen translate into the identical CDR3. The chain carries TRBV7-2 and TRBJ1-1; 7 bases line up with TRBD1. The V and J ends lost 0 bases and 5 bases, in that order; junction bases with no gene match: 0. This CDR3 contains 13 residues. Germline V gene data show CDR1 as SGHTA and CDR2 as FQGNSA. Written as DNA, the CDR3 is TGTGCCAGCAGCTTAGCCAGGGGGACTGAAGCTTTCTTT. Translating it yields CASSLARGTEAFF.

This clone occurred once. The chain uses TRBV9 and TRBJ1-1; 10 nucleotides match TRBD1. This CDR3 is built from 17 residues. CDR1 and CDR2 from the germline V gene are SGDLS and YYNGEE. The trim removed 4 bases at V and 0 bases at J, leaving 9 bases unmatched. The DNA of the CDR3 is TGTGCCAGCAGCACCCGCCCGGGACAGGGGATGAACACTGAAGCTTTCTTT. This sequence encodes CASSTRPGQGMNTEAFF.

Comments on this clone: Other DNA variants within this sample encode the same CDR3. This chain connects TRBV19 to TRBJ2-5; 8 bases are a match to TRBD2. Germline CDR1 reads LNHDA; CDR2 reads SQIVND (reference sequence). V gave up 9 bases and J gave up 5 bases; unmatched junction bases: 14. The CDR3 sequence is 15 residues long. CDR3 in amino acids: CASRKDSGVGETQYF. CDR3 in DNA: TGTGCCAGCAGGAAAGATAGCGGGGTCGGGGAGACCCAGTACTTC.

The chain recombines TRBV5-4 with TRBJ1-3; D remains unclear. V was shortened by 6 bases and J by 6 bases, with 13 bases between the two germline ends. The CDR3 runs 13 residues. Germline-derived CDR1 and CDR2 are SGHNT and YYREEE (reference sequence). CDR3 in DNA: TGTGCCAGCAATATATTTCAGGAAAACACCATATATTTT. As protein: CASNIFQENTIYF.

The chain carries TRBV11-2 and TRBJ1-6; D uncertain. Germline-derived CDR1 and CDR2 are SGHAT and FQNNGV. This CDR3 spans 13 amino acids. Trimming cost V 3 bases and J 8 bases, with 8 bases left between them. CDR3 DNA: TGTGCCAGCAGCTTTCAGGCCGATTCACCCCTCCACTTT. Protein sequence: CASSFQADSPLHF.

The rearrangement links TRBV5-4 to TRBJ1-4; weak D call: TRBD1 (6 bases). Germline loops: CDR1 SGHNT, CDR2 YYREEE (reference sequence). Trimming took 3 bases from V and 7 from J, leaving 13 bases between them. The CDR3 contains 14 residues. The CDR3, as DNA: TGTGCCAGCAGCTCCCAGGAACAGGGTGAAAAACTGTTTTTT. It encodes CASSSQEQGEKLFF.

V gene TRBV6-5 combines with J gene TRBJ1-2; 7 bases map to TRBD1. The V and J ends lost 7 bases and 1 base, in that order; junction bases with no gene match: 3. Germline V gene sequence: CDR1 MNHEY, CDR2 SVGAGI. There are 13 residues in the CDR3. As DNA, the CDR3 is TGTGCCAGCAAGACAGGGATTAACTATGGCTACACCTTC. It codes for CASKTGINYGYTF.

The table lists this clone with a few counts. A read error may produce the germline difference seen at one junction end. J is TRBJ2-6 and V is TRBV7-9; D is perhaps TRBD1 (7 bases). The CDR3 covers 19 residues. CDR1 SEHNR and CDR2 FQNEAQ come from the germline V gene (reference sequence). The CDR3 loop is CSSSLALGGGVSGANVLTF. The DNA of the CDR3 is TGTTCCAGCAGCTTAGCGCTTGGAGGGGGCGTTTCTGGGGCCAACGTCCTGACTTTC.

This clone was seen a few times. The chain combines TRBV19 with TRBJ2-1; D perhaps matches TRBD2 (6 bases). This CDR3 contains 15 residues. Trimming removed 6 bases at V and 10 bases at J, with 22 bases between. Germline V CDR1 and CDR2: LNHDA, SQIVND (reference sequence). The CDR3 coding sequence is TGTGCCAGTAGGAGCATCGGGCCGCCCCGGGGGGAGCAGTTCTTC. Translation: CASRSIGPPRGEQFF.

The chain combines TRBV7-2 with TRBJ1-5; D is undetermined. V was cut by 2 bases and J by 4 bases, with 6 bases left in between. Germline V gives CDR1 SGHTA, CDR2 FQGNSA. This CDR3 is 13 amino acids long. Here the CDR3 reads CASSLSRNQPQHF. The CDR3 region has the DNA TGTGCCAGCAGCTTATCCAGAAATCAGCCCCAGCATTTT.

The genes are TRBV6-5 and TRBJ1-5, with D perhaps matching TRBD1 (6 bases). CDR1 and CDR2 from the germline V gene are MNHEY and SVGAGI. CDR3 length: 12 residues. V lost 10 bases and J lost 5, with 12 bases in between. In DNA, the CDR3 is TGTGCCACCAAGACAGGAGATCAGCCCCAGCATTTT. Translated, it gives CATKTGDQPQHF.

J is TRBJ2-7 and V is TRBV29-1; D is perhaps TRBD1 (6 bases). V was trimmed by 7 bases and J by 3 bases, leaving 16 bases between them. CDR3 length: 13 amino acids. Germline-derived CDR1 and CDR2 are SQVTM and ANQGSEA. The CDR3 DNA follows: TGCAGCGCCCGGGACATCAATGGCTACGAGCAGTACTTC. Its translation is CSARDINGYEQYF.